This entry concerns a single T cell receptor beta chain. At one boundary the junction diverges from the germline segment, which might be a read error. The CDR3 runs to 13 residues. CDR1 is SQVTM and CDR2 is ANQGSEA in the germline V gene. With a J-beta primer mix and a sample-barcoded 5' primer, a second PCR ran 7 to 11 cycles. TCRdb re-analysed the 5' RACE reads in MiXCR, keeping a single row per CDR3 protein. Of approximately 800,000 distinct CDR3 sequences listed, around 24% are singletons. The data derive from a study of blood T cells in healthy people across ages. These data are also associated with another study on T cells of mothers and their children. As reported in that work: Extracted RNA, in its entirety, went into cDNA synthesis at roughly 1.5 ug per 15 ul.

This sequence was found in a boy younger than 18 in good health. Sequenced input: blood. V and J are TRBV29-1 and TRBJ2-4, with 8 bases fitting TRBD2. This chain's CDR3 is CSVEFFRGGMRDF. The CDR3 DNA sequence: TGCAGCGTTGAATTCTTTCGCGGGGGGATGAGGGACTTC.